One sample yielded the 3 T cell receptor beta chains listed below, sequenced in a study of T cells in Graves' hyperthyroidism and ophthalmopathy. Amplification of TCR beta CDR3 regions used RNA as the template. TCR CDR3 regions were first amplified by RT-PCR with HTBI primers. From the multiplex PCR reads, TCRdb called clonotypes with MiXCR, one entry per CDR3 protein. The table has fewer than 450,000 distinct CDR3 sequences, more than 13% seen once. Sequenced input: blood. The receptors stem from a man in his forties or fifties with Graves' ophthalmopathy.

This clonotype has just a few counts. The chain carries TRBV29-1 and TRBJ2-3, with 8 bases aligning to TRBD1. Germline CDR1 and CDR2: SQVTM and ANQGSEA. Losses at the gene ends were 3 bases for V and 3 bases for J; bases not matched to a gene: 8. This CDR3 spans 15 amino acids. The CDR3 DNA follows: TGCAGCGTTGAGAACAGGGGGGCTAGGACAGATACGCAGTATTTT. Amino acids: CSVENRGARTDTQYF.

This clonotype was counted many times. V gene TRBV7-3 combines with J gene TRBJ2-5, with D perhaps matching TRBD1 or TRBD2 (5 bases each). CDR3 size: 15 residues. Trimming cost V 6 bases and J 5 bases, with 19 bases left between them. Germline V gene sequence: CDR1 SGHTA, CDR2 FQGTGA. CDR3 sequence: CASRKTGRLEETQYF. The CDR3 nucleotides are TGTGCCAGCAGAAAAACGGGACGACTTGAGGAGACCCAGTACTTC.

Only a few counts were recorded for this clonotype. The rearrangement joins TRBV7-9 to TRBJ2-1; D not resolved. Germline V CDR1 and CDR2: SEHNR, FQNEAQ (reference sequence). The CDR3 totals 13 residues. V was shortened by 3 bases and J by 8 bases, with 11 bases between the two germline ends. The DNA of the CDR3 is TGTGCCAGCAGCTTTGTTTCATACCATGAGCAGTTCTTC. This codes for CASSFVSYHEQFF.